These 9 T cell receptor beta chains came from one sample sequenced in a study of T-cell reconstitution after alpha-beta-depleted transplantation in children. Preparation of the TCRbeta library used unique molecular identifiers. TCRdb recomputed calls from the PCR reads with MiXCR, one row per CDR3 protein. In the table there are hundreds of thousands of distinct CDR3 sequences, under 15% of which are singletons. Sequencing used PBMCs, obtained before TCRalphabeta/CD19-depleted stem cell transplant. These receptors originate from a girl aged 2 to 9 with congenital amegakaryocytic thrombocytopenia, due to receive a stem cell transplant.

This clonotype was recorded many times. This chain joins TRBV20-1 and TRBJ2-3, with TRBD1 matching 10 bases. This CDR3 region has 15 residues. Germline V gene data show CDR1 as DFQATT and CDR2 as SNEGSKA (reference sequence). J lost 4 bases, V lost 5 bases, and 9 bases had no gene match. The CDR3 loop reads CSARTTGGWPDTQYF. In nucleotides, the CDR3 is TGCAGTGCTCGCACGACAGGGGGCTGGCCAGATACGCAGTATTTT.

This clonotype was seen repeatedly, ten times or more. The chain combines TRBV7-9 with TRBJ1-3; D gene unclear. The CDR3 runs 14 residues. Looked up from germline, CDR1 is SEHNR and CDR2 is FQNEAQ (reference sequence). Trimming took off 5 bases at V and 4 bases at J, with 12 bases between the two ends. The CDR3 loop reads CASSHPTRGNTIYF. CDR3 nucleotide sequence: TGTGCCAGCAGCCATCCGACCCGAGGAAACACCATATATTTT.

This clonotype was seen at least ten times. The V call is TRBV5-1, the J call TRBJ1-1; no clear D gene. V was pared by 4 bases and J by 2 bases, with 12 bases between. Per germline, CDR1 SGHRS and CDR2 YFSETQ. The CDR3 runs 14 residues. The CDR3 DNA sequence: TGCGCCAGCAGCCCCGAGTTGGGAAACACTGAAGCTTTCTTT. Protein: CASSPELGNTEAFF. Variable domain in full (rest from reference TRBV5-1 and TRBJ1-1): KAGVTQTPRYLIKTRGQQVTLSCSPISGHRSVSWYQQTPGQGLQFLFEYFSETQRNKGNFPGRFSGRQFSNSRSEMNVSTLELGDSALYLCASSPELGNTEAFFGQGTRLTVV.

This clonotype was observed a handful of times. The chain has TRBV3-1 and TRBJ2-1; the match to TRBD2 covers 14 bases. V trimming: 3 bases; J trimming: 13 bases; junction bases outside the gene matches: 5. Germline values: CDR1 LGHDT, CDR2 YNNKEL (reference sequence). This CDR3 comprises 14 residues. DNA of the CDR3: TGTGCCAGCAGCCAGCTGGGACTAGCGGGAGTCCAGTTCTTC. Its translation is CASSQLGLAGVQFF.

This chain uses TRBV29-1 with TRBJ2-5; D is unclear. Looked up from germline, CDR1 is SQVTM and CDR2 is ANQGSEA. The CDR3 sequence is 12 residues long. The V end was cut by 7 bases, the J end by 2 bases, with 11 bases between. CDR3 amino acids: CSASAQQETQYF. As DNA, the CDR3 is TGCAGCGCGTCCGCCCAACAAGAGACCCAGTACTTC.

The genes are TRBV21-1 and TRBJ2-3; the table names TRBD1, a call not compared with the DNA. TRBV21-1 represents a pseudogene. The CDR3 sequence is 17 residues long. This chain's CDR3 is CASSKATGEGGTDTQYF. In DNA form, the CDR3 reads TGTGCCAGCAGCAAAGCGACAGGGGAGGGTGGCACAGATACGCAGTATTTT.

The chain carries TRBV20-1 and TRBJ2-7, with 11 nucleotides matching TRBD2. The length of the CDR3 is 16 residues. CDR1 DFQATT and CDR2 SNEGSKA come from the germline V gene (reference sequence). The CDR3 spells CRALGTSGRCPYEQYF. The CDR3 nucleotides read TGCAGGGCCCTGGGGACTAGCGGTAGATGCCCCTACGAGCAGTACTTC.

The chain carries TRBV28 and TRBJ2-3; D is ambiguous. There are 13 residues in the CDR3. Germline CDR1 is MDHEN and CDR2 is SYDVKM. Trimming stripped 6 bases from V and 3 bases from J, with 10 bases between. CDR3 nucleotides: TGTGCCAGCAGACCGATCCCAACAGATACGCAGTATTTT. It yields the protein CASRPIPTDTQYF.

This clonotype was counted at least ten times. The CDR3 region is CASSLGTDFRQPQHF. In DNA, the CDR3 is TGCGCCAGCAGCTTGGGGACAGATTTCAGGCAGCCCCAGCATTTT. The gene calls are TRBV5-1 and TRBJ1-5, with D perhaps matching TRBD1 (6 bases). V lost 0 bases to trimming and J lost 7 bases, with 14 bases between them. This CDR3 region has 15 residues. Per the germline V gene, CDR1 is SGHRS and CDR2 is YFSETQ.